These 2 T cell receptor beta chains share one sample of origin, sequenced in a study of cytomegalovirus exposure and HLA in healthy donors. Primers for the PCR totalled 60 Vbeta and 13 Jbeta. Produced via immunoSEQ multiplex PCR; TCRdb's table is partial and in-frame only. Its table lists about 25,000 clones. Input material: PBMCs. These receptors came from a male donor in good health and CMV-seropositive.

This chain uses TRBV5-1 with TRBJ1-2; 8 nucleotides align to TRBD1. Germline values: CDR1 SGHRS, CDR2 YFSETQ. The CDR3 is 17 residues long. Trimming removed 1 base from V and 1 base from J; junction bases left unmatched: 9. CDR3 region: CASSLSPATGVNYGYTF. Written as DNA, the CDR3 is TGCGCCAGCAGCTTGTCCCCGGCGACAGGGGTTAACTATGGCTACACCTTC.

The V gene is TRBV5-1, the J gene TRBJ2-7; 8 bases are shared with TRBD2. The CDR3 has 15 amino acids. V lost 3 bases, J lost 3 bases, and 8 bases stayed unmatched. Germline lookup yields CDR1 SGHRS and CDR2 YFSETQ. The chain's CDR3 is CASSSSGGKGYEQYF. The CDR3 region has the DNA TGCGCCAGCAGCTCATCGGGGGGGAAAGGCTACGAGCAGTACTTC. Filled out from reference TRBV5-1 and TRBJ2-7, the complete variable domain reads KAGVTQTPRYLIKTRGQQVTLSCSPISGHRSVSWYQQTPGQGLQFLFEYFSETQRNKGNFPGRFSGRQFSNSRSEMNVSTLELGDSALYLCASSSSGGKGYEQYFGPGTRLTVT.